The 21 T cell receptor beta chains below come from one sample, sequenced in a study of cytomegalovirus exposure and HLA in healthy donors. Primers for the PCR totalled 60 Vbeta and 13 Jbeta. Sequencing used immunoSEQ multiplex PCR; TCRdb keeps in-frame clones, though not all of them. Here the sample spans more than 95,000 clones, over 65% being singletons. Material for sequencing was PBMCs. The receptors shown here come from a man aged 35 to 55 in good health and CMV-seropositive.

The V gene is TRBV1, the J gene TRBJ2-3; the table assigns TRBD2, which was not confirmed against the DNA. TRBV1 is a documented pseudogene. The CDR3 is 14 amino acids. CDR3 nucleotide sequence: TGCACCAGCAGCCAAGATACGGCGGCAGATACGCAGTATTTT. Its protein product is CTSSQDTAADTQYF.

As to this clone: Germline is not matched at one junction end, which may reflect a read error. This CDR3 is CASSDKLAGASVF. CDR3 nucleotides: TGTGCCAGCAGTGATAAGCTAGCGGGGGCCAGCGTCTTC. V usage is TRBV2 and J usage is TRBJ2-1; the match to TRBD2 covers 10 bases. This CDR3 has 13 amino acids. Germline assignment: CDR1 SNHLY and CDR2 FYNNEI.

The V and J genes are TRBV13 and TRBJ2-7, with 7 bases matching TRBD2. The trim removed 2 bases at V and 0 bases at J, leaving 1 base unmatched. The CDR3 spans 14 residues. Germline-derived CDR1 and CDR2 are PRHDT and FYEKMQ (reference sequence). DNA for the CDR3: TGTGCCAGCAGCTTACCGGGAGGCTCCTACGAGCAGTACTTC. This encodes CASSLPGGSYEQYF.

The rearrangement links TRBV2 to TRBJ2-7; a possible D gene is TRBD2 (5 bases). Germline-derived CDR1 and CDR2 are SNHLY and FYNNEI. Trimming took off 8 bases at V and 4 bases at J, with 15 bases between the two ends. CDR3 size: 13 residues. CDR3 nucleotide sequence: TGTGCCAGCTCCCGCCTAGAGGGTTACGAGCAGTACTTC. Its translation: CASSRLEGYEQYF.

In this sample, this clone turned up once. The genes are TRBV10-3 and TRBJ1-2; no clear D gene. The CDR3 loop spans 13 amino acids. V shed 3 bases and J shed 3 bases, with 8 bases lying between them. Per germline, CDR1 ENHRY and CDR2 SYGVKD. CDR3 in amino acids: CAISEWGDYGYTF. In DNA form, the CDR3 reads TGTGCCATCAGTGAATGGGGAGACTATGGCTACACCTTC.

CDR3 DNA: TGTGCCAGCAGCCAGACTAGCGGATACAATGAGCAGTTCTTC. Its protein product is CASSQTSGYNEQFF. V and J are TRBV7-2 and TRBJ2-1, with 9 bases identical to TRBD2. This CDR3 is 14 amino acids long. The V gene's germline CDR1 is SGHTA and CDR2 FQGNSA. The J segment lost 4 bases and the V segment lost 5 bases, leaving 3 bases of the junction unmatched.

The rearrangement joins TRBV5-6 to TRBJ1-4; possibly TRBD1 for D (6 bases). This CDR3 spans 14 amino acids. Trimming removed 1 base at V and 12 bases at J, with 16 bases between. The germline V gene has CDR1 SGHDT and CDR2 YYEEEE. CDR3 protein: CASSLLGAAQELFF. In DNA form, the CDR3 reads TGTGCCAGCAGCTTGCTGGGGGCAGCTCAAGAACTGTTTTTT.

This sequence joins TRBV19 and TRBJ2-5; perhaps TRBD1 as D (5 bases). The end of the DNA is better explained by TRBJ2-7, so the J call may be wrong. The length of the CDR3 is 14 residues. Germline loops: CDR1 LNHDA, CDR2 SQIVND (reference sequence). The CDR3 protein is CASSKGAPSYEQYF. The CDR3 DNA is TGTGCCAGTAGTAAAGGGGCCCCCTCCTACGAGCAGTACTTC.

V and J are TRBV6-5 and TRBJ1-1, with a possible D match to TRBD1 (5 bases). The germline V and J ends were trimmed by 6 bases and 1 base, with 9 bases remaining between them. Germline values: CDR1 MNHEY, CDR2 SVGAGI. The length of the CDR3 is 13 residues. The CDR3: CASSTTENTEAFF. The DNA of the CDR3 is TGTGCCAGCAGCACGACAGAGAACACTGAAGCTTTCTTT.

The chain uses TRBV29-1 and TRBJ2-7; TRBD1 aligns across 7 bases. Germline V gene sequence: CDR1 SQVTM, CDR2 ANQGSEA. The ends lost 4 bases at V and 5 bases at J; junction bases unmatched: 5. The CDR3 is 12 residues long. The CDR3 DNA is TGCAGCGTTGCGAAACAGGGGAACGAGCAGTACTTC. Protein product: CSVAKQGNEQYF.

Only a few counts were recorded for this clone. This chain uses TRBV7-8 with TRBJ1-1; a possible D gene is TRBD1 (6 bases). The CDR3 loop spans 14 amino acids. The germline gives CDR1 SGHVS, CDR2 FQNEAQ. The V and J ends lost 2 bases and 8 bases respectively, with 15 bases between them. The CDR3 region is CASSLSRGRTEAFF. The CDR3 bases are TGTGCCAGCAGCTTATCCAGGGGCCGGACCGAAGCTTTCTTT.

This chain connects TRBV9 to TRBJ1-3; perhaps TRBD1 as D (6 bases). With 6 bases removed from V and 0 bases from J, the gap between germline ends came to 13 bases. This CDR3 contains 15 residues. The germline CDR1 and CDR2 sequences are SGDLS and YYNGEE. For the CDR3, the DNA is TGTGCCAGCACAACTGAAGGGGGCTCTGGAAACACCATATATTTT. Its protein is CASTTEGGSGNTIYF. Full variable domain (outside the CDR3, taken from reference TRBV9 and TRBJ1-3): DSGVTQTPKHLITATGQRVTLRCSPRSGDLSVYWYQQSLDQGLQFLIQYYNGEERAKGNILERFSAQQFPDLHSELNLSSLELGDSALYFCASTTEGGSGNTIYFGEGSWLTVV.

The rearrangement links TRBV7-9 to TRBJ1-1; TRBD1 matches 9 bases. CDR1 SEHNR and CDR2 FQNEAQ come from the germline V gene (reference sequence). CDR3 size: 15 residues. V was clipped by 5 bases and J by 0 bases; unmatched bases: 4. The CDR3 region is CASSLGTGMNTEAFF. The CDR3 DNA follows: TGTGCCAGCAGCCTGGGGACAGGGATGAACACTGAAGCTTTCTTT. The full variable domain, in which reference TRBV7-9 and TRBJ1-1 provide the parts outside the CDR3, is DTGVSQNPRHKITKRGQNVTFRCDPISEHNRLYWYRQTLGQGPEFLTYFQNEAQLEKSRLLSDRFSAERPKGSFSTLEIQRTEQGDSAMYLCASSLGTGMNTEAFFGQGTRLTVV.

The CDR3 DNA reads TGTGCCTGGAGTGTATTTGGGCGGGAAAAGGTGAATGAGCAGTTCTTC. It specifies CAWSVFGREKVNEQFF. J is TRBJ2-1 and V is TRBV30; a possible D gene is TRBD2 (6 bases). The CDR3 runs 16 residues. In germline, CDR1 is GTSNPN, CDR2 SVGIG (reference sequence). Trimming removed 0 bases from V and 7 bases from J, with 19 bases in between.

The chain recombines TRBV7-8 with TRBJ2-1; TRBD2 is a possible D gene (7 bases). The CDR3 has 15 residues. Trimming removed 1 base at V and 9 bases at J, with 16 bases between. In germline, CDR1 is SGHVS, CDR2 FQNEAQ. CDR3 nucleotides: TGTGCCAGCAGCTTAGGGCGGGGGCGGGAGCTTGAGCAGTTCTTC. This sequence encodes CASSLGRGRELEQFF.

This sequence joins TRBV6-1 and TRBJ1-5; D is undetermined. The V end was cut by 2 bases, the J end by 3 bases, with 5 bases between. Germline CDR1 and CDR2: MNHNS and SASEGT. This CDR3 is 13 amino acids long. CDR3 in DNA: TGTGCCAGCAGTGAACAAAACAATCAGCCCCAGCATTTT. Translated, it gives CASSEQNNQPQHF.

In nucleotides, the CDR3 is TGTGCCAGCAGCCAGGGGGCCTACAACACCTACGAGCAGTACTTC. This codes for CASSQGAYNTYEQYF. This rearrangement joins TRBV28 to TRBJ2-7, with 8 bases matching TRBD1. V shed 6 bases and J 2 bases; nucleotides not matched to a gene: 9. The germline CDR1 and CDR2 sequences are MDHEN and SYDVKM. This CDR3 comprises 15 residues.

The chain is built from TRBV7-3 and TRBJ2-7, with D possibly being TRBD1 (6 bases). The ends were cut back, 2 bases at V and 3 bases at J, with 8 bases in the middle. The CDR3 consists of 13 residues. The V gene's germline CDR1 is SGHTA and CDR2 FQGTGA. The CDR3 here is CASSLVGGYEQYF. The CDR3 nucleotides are TGTGCCAGCAGCTTAGTAGGGGGCTACGAGCAGTACTTC.

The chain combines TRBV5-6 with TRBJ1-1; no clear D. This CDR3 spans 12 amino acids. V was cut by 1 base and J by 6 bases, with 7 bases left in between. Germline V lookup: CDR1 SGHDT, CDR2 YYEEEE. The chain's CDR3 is CASSLRGPEAFF. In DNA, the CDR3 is TGTGCCAGCAGCTTGAGAGGGCCTGAAGCTTTCTTT.

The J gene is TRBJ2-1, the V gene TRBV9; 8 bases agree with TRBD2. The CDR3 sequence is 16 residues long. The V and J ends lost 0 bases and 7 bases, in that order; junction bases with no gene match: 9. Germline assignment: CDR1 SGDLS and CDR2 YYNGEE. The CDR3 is CASSVAGTSGGNEQFF. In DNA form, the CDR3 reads TGTGCCAGCAGCGTAGCGGGTACTAGCGGTGGTAATGAGCAGTTCTTC.

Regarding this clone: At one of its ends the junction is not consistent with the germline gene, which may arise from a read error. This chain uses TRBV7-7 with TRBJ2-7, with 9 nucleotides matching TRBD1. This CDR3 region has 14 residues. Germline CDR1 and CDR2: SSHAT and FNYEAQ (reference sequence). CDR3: CASSKRTGDYEQYF. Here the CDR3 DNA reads TGTGCTAGCAGCAAACGGACAGGGGACTACGAGCAGTACTTC.